The 6 T cell receptor beta chains below all came from one sample that was sequenced in a study of blood T cell repertoires in COVID-19. The data were produced by immunoSEQ multiplex PCR, yet TCRdb's version contains in-frame clones alone and is incomplete. The data contain hundreds of thousands of clones, approximately 90% of them seen just once; the ten biggest clones take up roughly 4.5%. The sequenced sample consisted of PBMCs or T cells enriched from blood (not recorded which). These receptors were obtained from a man aged 25-40 years who had recovered from COVID-19.

The rearrangement links TRBV6-6 to TRBJ2-3; perhaps TRBD2 as D (5 bases). The CDR3 loop spans 15 amino acids. Germline V gene data show CDR1 as MNHNY and CDR2 as SVGAGI (reference sequence). V was pared by 6 bases and J by 2 bases, with 15 bases between. The CDR3 loop is CASRLPSGLTDTQYF. The CDR3 coding sequence is TGTGCCAGCAGACTGCCTAGTGGACTCACAGATACGCAGTATTTT.

J is TRBJ1-1 and V is TRBV6-5, with D tentatively TRBD1 (6 bases). CDR1 MNHEY and CDR2 SVGAGI come from the germline V gene. The CDR3 runs to 15 residues. The V end was cut by 0 bases, the J end by 4 bases, with 12 bases between. The CDR3 loop is CASSYSGGASTEAFF. The CDR3, as DNA: TGTGCCAGCAGTTACTCGGGGGGGGCGTCCACTGAAGCTTTCTTT.

The chain links TRBV2 to TRBJ1-6; 11 bases are shared with TRBD1. The CDR3 covers 15 residues. The V gene end was trimmed by 7 bases and the J gene end by 7 bases; junction bases not matched to a gene: 6. Germline-derived CDR1 and CDR2 are SNHLY and FYNNEI. The CDR3, as DNA: TGTGCCAGCAAACCGGACAGGGGGCAAAATTCACCCCTCCACTTT. This encodes CASKPDRGQNSPLHF.

The chain links TRBV7-9 to TRBJ1-1, with D possibly TRBD1 on 6 matching bases. The CDR3 is made up of 14 amino acids. Germline values: CDR1 SEHNR, CDR2 FQNEAQ (reference sequence). V dropped 8 bases and J dropped 0 bases, with 13 bases sitting between them. The CDR3 region has the DNA TGTGCCAGCGGGGGGGGGCAGTTGAACACTGAAGCTTTCTTT. This codes for CASGGGQLNTEAFF.

V gene TRBV6-5 combines with J gene TRBJ2-5; possibly TRBD1 for D (5 bases). V was clipped by 0 bases and J by 5 bases, with 13 bases between them. Germline V gene data show CDR1 as MNHEY and CDR2 as SVGAGI. The CDR3 covers 15 residues. The CDR3 region is CASSYSGRALETQYF. The CDR3 DNA follows: TGTGCCAGCAGTTACTCGGGCAGGGCTCTGGAGACCCAGTACTTC.

Here the CDR3 DNA reads TGTGCCAGCACCAAACAGGGTTCCTACGAGCAGTACTTC. Translation: CASTKQGSYEQYF. The chain joins TRBV6-5 to TRBJ2-7; D possibly corresponds to TRBD1 (6 bases). CDR1 is MNHEY and CDR2 is SVGAGI in the germline V gene. With 7 bases removed from V and 1 base from J, the gap between germline ends came to 11 bases. This CDR3 is built from 13 residues.